The 15 T cell receptor beta chains given below trace back to one sample, sequenced in a study of T cells in Graves' hyperthyroidism and ophthalmopathy. Amplification targeted TCR beta CDR3 regions from RNA transcripts. The study used the HTBI primer set for a first-round RT-PCR of the TCR CDR3. Via MiXCR, TCRdb re-called the multiplex PCR reads, giving one row per CDR3 protein. The repertoire includes 600,000 or so distinct CDR3 sequences, around 45% of them detected once, and 8% to 8.5% sits in the top ten. The specimen sequenced was peripheral blood or thyroid tissue (not recorded which). These receptors originate from a young woman with Graves' hyperthyroidism.

The chain has TRBV12-3 or TRBV12-4 and TRBJ1-4; D gene uncertain. Trimming took off 5 bases at V and 8 bases at J, with 12 bases between the two ends. CDR3 length: 13 residues. CDR3 coding DNA: TGTGCCAGCAGTGCCGCGACGGACGAAAAACTGTTTTTT. As protein: CASSAATDEKLFF.

This clonotype has just a few counts. The chain is built from TRBV7-2 and TRBJ2-7; 11 bases map to TRBD1. The CDR3 has 15 residues. The J segment lost 3 bases and the V segment lost 4 bases, leaving 5 bases of the junction unmatched. CDR1 and CDR2 (germline): SGHTA, FQGNSA. DNA of the CDR3: TGTGCCAGCAGCTGGACCGGGACAGGGGGCTACGAGCAGTACTTC. Its translation is CASSWTGTGGYEQYF.

The rearrangement links TRBV7-2 to TRBJ2-7, with 9 bases identical to TRBD2. V trimming: 3 bases; J trimming: 2 bases; junction bases outside the gene matches: 5. This CDR3 spans 15 amino acids. Germline V gene sequence: CDR1 SGHTA, CDR2 FQGNSA. CDR3 nucleotide sequence: TGTGCCAGCAGCTTGAGGACTAGCGTTCCCTACGAGCAGTACTTC. Translation gives CASSLRTSVPYEQYF.

As for this clonotype: At one boundary the junction diverges from the germline segment, which might be a read error. The chain combines TRBV10-3 with TRBJ1-5; D call uncertain. CDR3 size: 12 residues. CDR1 ENHRY and CDR2 SYGVKD come from the germline V gene. The CDR3 loop reads CASSEVRQPQHF. DNA for the CDR3: TGTGCCAGCAGTGAAGTACGTCAGCCCCAGCATTTT.

The V call is TRBV7-6, the J call TRBJ2-2, with 9 bases lining up with TRBD1. V shed 6 bases, J shed 9 bases, and the junction held 8 bases outside the gene matches. Germline CDR1 reads SGHVS; CDR2 reads FNYEAQ. The CDR3 extends over 14 amino acids. The CDR3 bases are TGTGCCAGCAGTCAAACGGGACAGGGCCGGGAGCTGTTTTTT. Amino acids: CASSQTGQGRELFF.

The CDR3 protein is CASSLVDIAGAPGELFF. The CDR3, as DNA: TGTGCCAGCAGCTTAGTGGATATAGCGGGAGCTCCCGGGGAGCTGTTTTTT. V gene TRBV11-1 combines with J gene TRBJ2-2; TRBD2 matches at 9 bases. Germline CDR1 is SGHAT and CDR2 is FQDESV (reference sequence). Germline trimming cut 1 base from V and 6 bases from J; bases unmatched to any gene: 9. The length of the CDR3 is 17 residues.

The chain is built from TRBV14 and TRBJ2-7; D gene unclear. Looked up from germline, CDR1 is SGHDN and CDR2 is FVKESK. The CDR3 loop spans 13 amino acids. V was clipped by 3 bases and J by 3 bases, with 9 bases between them. The CDR3 sequence: CASSQWQYYEQYF. In DNA, the CDR3 is TGTGCCAGCAGCCAGTGGCAGTACTACGAGCAGTACTTC.

The rearrangement uses TRBV10-3 and TRBJ1-3, with D unclear. The CDR3 is 13 residues long. With 3 bases removed from V and 2 bases from J, the gap between germline ends came to 5 bases. Per germline, CDR1 ENHRY and CDR2 SYGVKD. As DNA, the CDR3 is TGTGCCATCAGTGACAGAACTGGAAACACCATATATTTT. Translation: CAISDRTGNTIYF.

The chain employs TRBV12-5 and TRBJ2-7; D unclear. The CDR3 spans 14 residues. Per the germline V gene, CDR1 is LGHNT and CDR2 is FRNRAP. V shed 2 bases and J shed 6 bases, with 14 bases lying between them. This CDR3 is CASGLIDLGGEQYF. The DNA for the CDR3 is TGTGCTAGTGGTTTGATCGACCTCGGCGGCGAGCAGTACTTC.

This clonotype was seen ten or more times. The chain joins TRBV19 to TRBJ1-2; D possibly corresponds to TRBD1 (6 bases). Trimming stripped 6 bases from V and 8 bases from J, with 13 bases between. The CDR3 extends over 12 amino acids. Germline V lookup: CDR1 LNHDA, CDR2 SQIVND (reference sequence). Here the CDR3 DNA reads TGTGCCAGTAGCACGGGACACAGCGGCTACACCTTC. Translation gives CASSTGHSGYTF.

The chain employs TRBV5-1 and TRBJ1-6, with 9 bases identical to TRBD1. The CDR3 totals 15 residues. The V gene's germline CDR1 is SGHRS and CDR2 YFSETQ. V dropped 1 base and J dropped 8; count of bases not matched to a gene: 4. This chain's CDR3 is CASSLTGGWDSPLHF. The DNA for the CDR3 is TGCGCCAGCAGCTTGACAGGGGGCTGGGATTCACCCCTCCACTTT.

This clonotype has only a few counts. The chain is built from TRBV29-1 and TRBJ1-2; D is possibly TRBD1 (5 bases). This CDR3 is built from 11 residues. The V end was cut by 7 bases, the J end by 8 bases, with 14 bases between. Germline V gene lookup returns CDR1 SQVTM and CDR2 ANQGSEA. CDR3 DNA sequence: TGCAGCGGGGGGACTATGGGGGGCTACACCTTC. Translation: CSGGTMGGYTF.

The gene calls are TRBV10-3 and TRBJ2-7; the match to TRBD2 covers 8 bases. Unmatched junction bases numbered 4, after V lost 4 bases and J lost 2 bases. Germline CDR1 and CDR2: ENHRY and SYGVKD. This CDR3 contains 14 residues. The CDR3 DNA sequence: TGTGCCATCAGTGGAGGGACTAGTCCCTACGAGCAGTACTTC. Translating it yields CAISGGTSPYEQYF.

This clonotype has only a few counts. J is TRBJ2-5 and V is TRBV20-1; 9 nucleotides agree with TRBD2. Trimming at V came to 0 bases and at J to 1 base, leaving 3 bases not matched to a gene. This CDR3 region has 15 residues. Germline CDR1 reads DFQATT; CDR2 reads SNEGSKA (reference sequence). CDR3 loop: CSARDGAGGQETQYF. CDR3 DNA: TGCAGTGCTAGAGATGGAGCGGGAGGCCAAGAGACCCAGTACTTC.

Notes on this clonotype: The missing conserved phenylalanine or tryptophan at the end of this CDR3 makes a read error likely. V usage is TRBV20-1 and J usage is TRBJ2-7; 9 bases line up with TRBD2. The CDR3 is made up of 15 amino acids. The ends lost 0 bases at V and 3 bases at J; junction bases unmatched: 6. Germline CDR1 DFQATT, CDR2 SNEGSKA (reference sequence). CDR3 in DNA: TGCAGTGCTAGAGAAGGTAGCGGGAGTGTCTACGAGCAGTACCTC. Protein product: CSAREGSGSVYEQYL.